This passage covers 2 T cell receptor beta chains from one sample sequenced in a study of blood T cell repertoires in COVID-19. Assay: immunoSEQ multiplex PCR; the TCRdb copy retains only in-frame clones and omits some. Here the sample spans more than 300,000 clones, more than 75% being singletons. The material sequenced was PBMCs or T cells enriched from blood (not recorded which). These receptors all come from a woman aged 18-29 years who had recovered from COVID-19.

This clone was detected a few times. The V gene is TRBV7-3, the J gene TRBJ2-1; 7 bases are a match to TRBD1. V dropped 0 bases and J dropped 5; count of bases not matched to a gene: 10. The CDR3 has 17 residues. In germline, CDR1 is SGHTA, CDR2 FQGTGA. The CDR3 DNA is TGTGCCAGCAGCTTAACTCCCGAGACAGGGTTAGACAATGAGCAGTTCTTC. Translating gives CASSLTPETGLDNEQFF.

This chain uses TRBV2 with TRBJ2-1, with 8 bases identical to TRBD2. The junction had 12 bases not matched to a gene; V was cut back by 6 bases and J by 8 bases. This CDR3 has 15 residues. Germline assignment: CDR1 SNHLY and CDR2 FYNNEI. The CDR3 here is CASSLLAGGVHEQFF. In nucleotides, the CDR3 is TGTGCCAGCAGCTTACTGGCGGGGGGTGTTCATGAGCAGTTCTTC.